This TCR beta chain was profiled in a study of T cells after yellow fever vaccination. Trimming took 3 bases from V and 7 from J, leaving 16 bases between them. The CDR3 is made up of 15 amino acids. Germline CDR1 reads SGDLS; CDR2 reads YYNGEE. Findings and limits, study-wide: One caveat is that FACS-sorted repertoires could contain abundant clonotypes contaminating from the bulk population. Primary-vaccination clones mostly resurfaced post-booster (about 96% CD4, approximately 89% CD8).

To note about this clonotype: The antigen is undetermined.

TCRdb analysed the 5' RACE reads with MiXCR anew, one entry per CDR3 protein. The top ten hold roughly 36% of the sample, which has roughly 160,000 distinct CDR3 sequences, 9.3% seen once. The chain uses TRBV9 and TRBJ1-4, with TRBD1 as a possible D gene (5 bases). The sample here was CD8+ T cells sorted from PBMCs, taken 45 days after the yellow fever booster vaccination. The origin of this receptor is a man aged 18-30 years who received the YFV17D yellow fever vaccine. DNA of the CDR3: TGTGCCAGCAGCGAGTTCGGGGGAAGTAGTGAAAAACTGTTTTTT. The encoded protein is CASSEFGGSSEKLFF.